This record concerns one T cell receptor (beta chain) sequence. Its antigen is still unknown. The identical CDR3 is also encoded by other nucleotide sequences in the sample. This sample is drawn from a study of shared clonotypes between healthy human individuals. Memory CD4+ cells were the fraction left after CD45RA+ naive selection. TCRdb's table, derived via immunoSEQ multiplex PCR, lists solely in-frame clones and lacks some. This table has around 1.5 million clones, around 98% appearing once. Study-wide findings and caveats: A generally larger estimated richness was seen in naive subsets than in memory subsets. Non-shared clonotypes showed lower generation probabilities than clonotypes common to all four donors.

This CDR3 is 16 amino acids long. CDR1 and CDR2 from the germline V gene are KGHSH and LQKENI. With 6 bases clipped from V and 0 bases from J, the junction kept 7 bases outside the gene matches. The specimen sequenced was naive CD4+ T cells sorted from blood. Subset meaning: CD45RA+ positively selected. This clonotype was obtained from a man aged 30 to 45 in good health. The gene calls are TRBV18 and TRBJ2-4; 8 bases line up with TRBD1. CDR3 in amino acids: CASSPPGGLAKNIQYF. CDR3 coding DNA: TGTGCCAGCTCTCCGCCAGGGGGCCTAGCCAAAAACATTCAGTACTTC.